Listed below are T cell receptor beta chains from one sample, sequenced in a study of T cell responses to AZD1222 COVID-19 vaccine. Sequencing was performed with immunoSEQ multiplex PCR; in TCRdb, only in-frame clones are kept and a portion is missing. The sample holds 150,000 to 200,000 clones, around 90% seen once. Specimen: peripheral blood, collected 28 days after the second AZD1222 dose. Receptor source: an adult who received the AZD1222 COVID-19 vaccine. CDR3s include the opening cysteine and the closing phenylalanine or tryptophan. Fields, in order: clone size, V gene, D gene, J gene, CDR3 protein, CDR3 DNA. The D gene is left open where the match is weak. Clone sizes are given selectively: once, few, many, or a class where the clone is expanded.

abundance: once
v_gene: TRBV24-1
d_gene: TRBD2
j_gene: TRBJ2-1
CDR3aa: CATSDTSGTSYNEQFF
CDR3nt: TGTGCCACCAGTGACACCAGCGGGACCTCTTACAATGAGCAGTTCTTC

abundance: .
v_gene: TRBV6-5
d_gene: .
j_gene: TRBJ1-5
CDR3aa: CASRPDGGQPQHF
CDR3nt: TGTGCCAGCAGGCCGGACGGGGGTCAGCCCCAGCATTTT

abundance: .
v_gene: TRBV14
d_gene: .
j_gene: TRBJ1-2
CDR3aa: CASSPTPYYGYTF
CDR3nt: TGTGCCAGCAGCCCAACACCTTACTATGGCTACACCTTC

abundance: .
v_gene: TRBV6-5
d_gene: .
j_gene: TRBJ1-1
CDR3aa: CASTFSPGNTEAFF
CDR3nt: TGTGCCAGCACCTTCTCCCCAGGGAACACTGAAGCTTTCTTT

abundance: .
v_gene: TRBV18
d_gene: .
j_gene: TRBJ2-7
CDR3aa: CASSPQGIDRRVYEQYF
CDR3nt: TGTGCCAGCTCACCTCAAGGAATAGACAGGAGAGTTTACGAGCAGTACTTC

abundance: .
v_gene: TRBV7-2
d_gene: TRBD1
j_gene: TRBJ2-2
CDR3aa: CASFPGQGNTGELFF
CDR3nt: TGTGCCAGCTTCCCGGGACAGGGGAACACCGGGGAGCTGTTTTTT

abundance: .
v_gene: TRBV30
d_gene: .
j_gene: TRBJ1-5
CDR3aa: CAWSVMSGWNQPQHF
CDR3nt: TGTGCCTGGAGTGTAATGTCAGGGTGGAATCAGCCCCAGCATTTT

abundance: .
v_gene: TRBV20-1
d_gene: .
j_gene: TRBJ2-3
CDR3aa: CSASSRARSTQYF
CDR3nt: TGCAGTGCTAGTAGCAGGGCCCGTTCTACGCAGTATTTT

abundance: .
v_gene: TRBV7-9
d_gene: TRBD1
j_gene: TRBJ2-7
CDR3aa: CASSLAKVGRTGGAYEQYF
CDR3nt: TGTGCCAGCAGCTTAGCGAAAGTCGGGAGGACAGGGGGTGCCTACGAGCAGTACTTC

abundance: .
v_gene: TRBV28
d_gene: .
j_gene: TRBJ1-6
CDR3aa: CASRGTGASSYNSPLHF
CDR3nt: TGTGCCAGCAGGGGGACGGGGGCGAGCTCCTATAATTCACCCCTCCACTTT

abundance: few
v_gene: TRBV11-2
d_gene: .
j_gene: TRBJ2-5
CDR3aa: CASTQTSREETQYF
CDR3nt: TGTGCCAGCACCCAAACGAGCAGAGAAGAGACCCAGTACTTC

abundance: .
v_gene: TRBV7-2
d_gene: .
j_gene: TRBJ1-4
CDR3aa: CASSPFGQGPTEKLFF
CDR3nt: TGTGCCAGCAGCCCCTTCGGTCAGGGCCCTACTGAAAAACTGTTTTTT

abundance: .
v_gene: TRBV9
d_gene: TRBD1
j_gene: TRBJ2-3
CDR3aa: CASSVPGQGADTQYF
CDR3nt: TGTGCCAGCAGCGTCCCGGGACAGGGGGCGGATACGCAGTATTTT

abundance: .
v_gene: TRBV20-1
d_gene: .
j_gene: TRBJ2-7
CDR3aa: CSASVRGPYEQYF
CDR3nt: TGCAGTGCTAGTGTTCGGGGCCCGTACGAGCAGTACTTC

abundance: .
v_gene: TRBV29-1
d_gene: .
j_gene: TRBJ2-2
CDR3aa: CSVEGTRTNTGELFF
CDR3nt: TGCAGCGTTGAAGGGACCCGGACGAACACCGGGGAGCTGTTTTTT

abundance: .
v_gene: TRBV7-3
d_gene: TRBD1
j_gene: TRBJ2-1
CDR3aa: CASSPRQGNSYNEQFF
CDR3nt: TGTGCCAGCAGCCCTCGACAGGGGAACTCCTACAATGAGCAGTTCTTC

abundance: .
v_gene: TRBV19
d_gene: TRBD2
j_gene: TRBJ2-7
CDR3aa: CASSPTSGRLGEQYF
CDR3nt: TGTGCCAGTAGTCCGACTAGCGGGAGGCTCGGCGAGCAGTACTTC

abundance: .
v_gene: TRBV7-2
d_gene: .
j_gene: TRBJ2-3
CDR3aa: CASSLSNGGTQYF
CDR3nt: TGTGCCAGCAGCCTTTCGAACGGGGGTACGCAGTATTTT

abundance: .
v_gene: TRBV18
d_gene: .
j_gene: TRBJ2-5
CDR3aa: CASSRWEMGKETQYF
CDR3nt: TGTGCCAGCTCACGCTGGGAGATGGGTAAAGAGACCCAGTACTTC

abundance: .
v_gene: TRBV7-2
d_gene: TRBD1
j_gene: TRBJ1-5
CDR3aa: CASSRQGLGQPQHF
CDR3nt: TGTGCCAGCAGTCGACAGGGGCTAGGGCAGCCCCAGCATTTT

abundance: .
v_gene: TRBV4-3
d_gene: TRBD1
j_gene: TRBJ1-4
CDR3aa: CASSQGTGSVELFF
CDR3nt: TGCGCCAGCAGCCAGGGGACAGGGAGCGTGGAACTGTTTTTT

abundance: .
v_gene: TRBV7-2
d_gene: .
j_gene: TRBJ2-2
CDR3aa: CASRRPGTPTGELFF
CDR3nt: TGTGCCAGCAGGCGACCCGGGACACCCACCGGGGAGCTGTTTTTT

abundance: .
v_gene: TRBV28
d_gene: TRBD1
j_gene: TRBJ1-5
CDR3aa: CASSFRAGGPPGNQPQHF
CDR3nt: TGTGCCAGCAGTTTCAGGGCAGGGGGCCCCCCTGGCAATCAGCCCCAGCATTTT

abundance: .
v_gene: TRBV6-5
d_gene: .
j_gene: TRBJ2-7
CDR3aa: CASSLPYEQYF
CDR3nt: TGTGCCAGCAGTCTCCCGTACGAGCAGTACTTC

abundance: .
v_gene: TRBV28
d_gene: .
j_gene: TRBJ1-1
CDR3aa: CASSLPQGRQVYIEAFF
CDR3nt: TGTGCCAGCAGTTTACCACAGGGTAGGCAAGTTTACATTGAAGCTTTCTTT

abundance: .
v_gene: TRBV30
d_gene: .
j_gene: TRBJ1-4
CDR3aa: CAWGHLGAAGGKLFF
CDR3nt: TGTGCCTGGGGGCACTTAGGAGCGGCTGGGGGAAAACTGTTTTTT

abundance: .
v_gene: TRBV18
d_gene: .
j_gene: TRBJ1-2
CDR3aa: CASSSRTENYGYTF
CDR3nt: TGTGCCAGCTCCTCGAGGACCGAGAACTATGGCTACACCTTC

abundance: few
v_gene: TRBV7-9
d_gene: .
j_gene: TRBJ2-3
CDR3aa: CASSPKRRLTDTQYF
CDR3nt: TGTGCCAGCAGCCCCAAGAGGCGGCTCACAGATACGCAGTATTTT

abundance: .
v_gene: TRBV3-1/TRBV3-2
d_gene: TRBD2
j_gene: TRBJ2-7
CDR3aa: CASSEGLDLYEQYF
CDR3nt: TGTGCCAGCAGCGAAGGACTAGATCTCTACGAGCAGTACTTC

abundance: .
v_gene: TRBV10-3
d_gene: .
j_gene: TRBJ2-5
CDR3aa: CAISEGRRTGETQYF
CDR3nt: TGTGCCATCAGTGAAGGGAGACGTACGGGAGAGACCCAGTACTTC

abundance: .
v_gene: TRBV6-6
d_gene: TRBD1
j_gene: TRBJ2-7
CDR3aa: CASSGQGRHEQYF
CDR3nt: TGTGCCAGCAGTGGACAGGGACGCCACGAGCAGTACTTC

abundance: few
v_gene: TRBV29-1
d_gene: .
j_gene: TRBJ2-1
CDR3aa: CSVVASDNEQFF
CDR3nt: TGCAGCGTTGTGGCCAGCGACAATGAGCAGTTCTTC

abundance: .
v_gene: TRBV29-1
d_gene: .
j_gene: TRBJ1-1
CDR3aa: CSVLRQENTEAFF
CDR3nt: TGCAGCGTTTTAAGACAGGAAAACACTGAAGCTTTCTTT

abundance: .
v_gene: TRBV5-4
d_gene: .
j_gene: TRBJ2-3
CDR3aa: CAYRDQRASTDTQYF
CDR3nt: TGTGCCTATAGAGATCAGCGGGCTAGCACAGATACGCAGTATTTT

abundance: .
v_gene: TRBV5-7
d_gene: TRBD1
j_gene: TRBJ2-7
CDR3aa: CASSLVLGQGPKEQYF
CDR3nt: TGTGCCAGCAGCTTGGTTTTGGGACAGGGTCCAAAGGAGCAGTACTTC

abundance: .
v_gene: TRBV7-2
d_gene: .
j_gene: TRBJ2-6
CDR3aa: CASSQHRSGANVLTF
CDR3nt: TGTGCCAGCAGCCAACACCGCTCTGGGGCCAACGTCCTGACTTTC

abundance: .
v_gene: TRBV19
d_gene: .
j_gene: TRBJ1-5
CDR3aa: CARRTISNQPQHF
CDR3nt: TGTGCCAGGAGGACTATTAGCAATCAGCCCCAGCATTTT

abundance: .
v_gene: TRBV28
d_gene: TRBD2
j_gene: TRBJ2-7
CDR3aa: CASSPPLGAGVSEQYF
CDR3nt: TGTGCCAGCAGTCCGCCGTTAGGGGCGGGAGTATCCGAGCAGTACTTC

abundance: .
v_gene: TRBV5-5
d_gene: .
j_gene: TRBJ2-7
CDR3aa: CASGLLSSSEQYF
CDR3nt: TGTGCCAGCGGGTTGTTATCCTCGTCCGAGCAGTACTTC

abundance: .
v_gene: TRBV7-2
d_gene: TRBD1
j_gene: TRBJ1-1
CDR3aa: CASSHRGEAFF
CDR3nt: TGTGCCAGCAGCCACAGGGGTGAAGCTTTCTTT

abundance: .
v_gene: TRBV4-3
d_gene: .
j_gene: TRBJ2-2
CDR3aa: CASSQDLQKTGELFF
CDR3nt: TGCGCCAGCAGCCAAGATCTCCAGAAGACGGGGGAGCTGTTTTTT

abundance: .
v_gene: TRBV24-1
d_gene: TRBD1
j_gene: TRBJ2-2
CDR3aa: CATRGQGSTGELFF
CDR3nt: TGTGCCACCAGGGGACAGGGGTCCACCGGGGAGCTGTTTTTT

abundance: .
v_gene: TRBV20-1
d_gene: .
j_gene: TRBJ1-1
CDR3aa: CSAPRDIEAFF
CDR3nt: TGCAGTGCTCCCCGGGACATTGAAGCTTTCTTT

abundance: once
v_gene: TRBV19
d_gene: .
j_gene: TRBJ1-1
CDR3aa: CASSPGAGKDTEAFF
CDR3nt: TGTGCCAGTAGTCCCGGAGCGGGAAAGGACACTGAAGCTTTCTTT

abundance: .
v_gene: TRBV11-3
d_gene: .
j_gene: TRBJ2-1
CDR3aa: CASSLAGNEQFF
CDR3nt: TGTGCCAGCAGCTTAGCCGGGAATGAGCAGTTCTTC

abundance: .
v_gene: TRBV19
d_gene: TRBD1
j_gene: TRBJ1-1
CDR3aa: CASRKEGATPEAFF
CDR3nt: TGTGCCAGCAGAAAGGAGGGGGCGACCCCTGAAGCTTTCTTT

abundance: .
v_gene: TRBV15
d_gene: .
j_gene: TRBJ1-5
CDR3aa: CATSKAGTEYNQPQHF
CDR3nt: TGTGCCACCAGCAAAGCCGGGACCGAATACAATCAGCCCCAGCATTTT

abundance: .
v_gene: TRBV30
d_gene: .
j_gene: TRBJ1-5
CDR3aa: CAWSVQGDQPQHF
CDR3nt: TGTGCCTGGAGTGTACAGGGCGATCAGCCCCAGCATTTT

abundance: .
v_gene: TRBV6-5
d_gene: .
j_gene: TRBJ2-2
CDR3aa: CASEPENTGELFF
CDR3nt: TGTGCCAGCGAGCCAGAGAACACCGGGGAGCTGTTTTTT

abundance: .
v_gene: TRBV14
d_gene: .
j_gene: TRBJ1-4
CDR3aa: CASSQDSHRNEKLFF
CDR3nt: TGTGCCAGCAGCCAAGATTCCCACCGAAATGAAAAACTGTTTTTT

abundance: .
v_gene: TRBV6-5
d_gene: .
j_gene: TRBJ1-5
CDR3aa: CAGTGGRGQPQHF
CDR3nt: TGTGCCGGAACGGGGGGTCGCGGTCAGCCCCAGCATTTT

abundance: .
v_gene: TRBV12-3/TRBV12-4
d_gene: .
j_gene: TRBJ1-5
CDR3aa: CASGPGSNQPQHF
CDR3nt: TGTGCCAGCGGCCCTGGGAGCAATCAGCCCCAGCATTTT

abundance: .
v_gene: TRBV19
d_gene: .
j_gene: TRBJ2-1
CDR3aa: CASSKGLLRYDEQFF
CDR3nt: TGTGCCAGTAGTAAGGGACTTCTGCGTTACGATGAGCAGTTCTTC

abundance: few
v_gene: TRBV27
d_gene: TRBD1
j_gene: TRBJ2-4
CDR3aa: CASSPGTGGFMAKNIQYF
CDR3nt: TGTGCCAGCAGTCCAGGGACAGGGGGGTTTATGGCCAAAAACATTCAGTACTTC